A single sample is the source of the 2 T cell receptor beta chains below, sequenced in a study of cytomegalovirus exposure and HLA in healthy donors. PCR amplification relied on 60 Vbeta primers (plus 13 Jbeta primers). Profiling relied on immunoSEQ multiplex PCR, and the TCRdb table lists in-frame clones only, not all of them. This table lists about 170,000 clones. The material sequenced was PBMCs. The receptors were gathered from a young woman in good health and CMV-seropositive.

The rearrangement uses TRBV4-1 and TRBJ1-3; 8 positions agree with TRBD1. V gave up 4 bases and J gave up 2 bases; unmatched junction bases: 4. This CDR3 has 15 amino acids. Germline CDR1 and CDR2: MGHRA and YSYEKL. CDR3 region: CASSPTGVAGNTIYF. DNA of the CDR3: TGCGCCAGCAGCCCGACAGGGGTAGCTGGAAACACCATATATTTT.

J is TRBJ1-1 and V is TRBV10-3; TRBD1 aligns across 10 bases. Looked up from germline, CDR1 is ENHRY and CDR2 is SYGVKD. The CDR3 is 15 amino acids. The V and J ends lost 6 bases and 0 bases, in that order; junction bases with no gene match: 4. Here the CDR3 reads CAIRDRGLVNTEAFF. The DNA for the CDR3 is TGTGCCATCAGAGACAGGGGGCTGGTGAACACTGAAGCTTTCTTT.